One and the same sample provided the 2 T cell receptor beta chains below, sequenced in a study of blood T cell repertoires in COVID-19. The table came from immunoSEQ multiplex PCR; TCRdb's copy has only in-frame clones and leaves some out. This table has roughly 82,000 clones, roughly four fifths appearing once. Sequencing used peripheral blood. The receptor source for this set is a man in his fifties or sixties with acute or convalescent COVID-19.

This chain joins TRBV11-1 and TRBJ2-5, with 10 bases matching TRBD1. J lost 5 bases, V lost 4 bases, and 4 bases had no gene match. Germline V gene lookup returns CDR1 SGHAT and CDR2 FQDESV (reference sequence). The CDR3 spans 14 residues. CDR3 in amino acids: CASSYRQGAETQYF. CDR3 coding DNA: TGTGCCAGCAGCTACCGACAGGGGGCTGAGACCCAGTACTTC.

The rearrangement uses TRBV7-9 and TRBJ2-1; TRBD1 might be the D (6 bases). Germline CDR1 and CDR2: SEHNR and FQNEAQ (reference sequence). The V and J ends lost 7 bases and 4 bases respectively, with 14 bases between them. The CDR3 totals 14 residues. CDR3 region: CASKTGTSYNEQFF. The CDR3 bases are TGTGCCAGCAAAACCGGGACATCGTACAATGAGCAGTTCTTC.